This T cell receptor (beta chain) came from a study of blood T cell repertoires in COVID-19. Profiling relied on immunoSEQ multiplex PCR, and the TCRdb table lists in-frame clones only, not all of them. Among a few hundred thousand clones listed, more than 75% were seen once. V was shortened by 0 bases and J by 8 bases, with 11 bases between the two germline ends. Germline CDR1 and CDR2: SGHDT and YYEEEE. The CDR3 has 13 residues. The TCR originated in a woman aged 45-59 years who had recovered from COVID-19. Sequencing was done on a sample of PBMCs or T cells enriched from blood (not recorded which). This chain links TRBV5-6 with TRBJ1-1; no clear D. The CDR3 loop is CASSLVVSEEAFF. The CDR3, as DNA: TGTGCCAGCAGCTTGGTAGTAAGCGAGGAAGCTTTCTTT.